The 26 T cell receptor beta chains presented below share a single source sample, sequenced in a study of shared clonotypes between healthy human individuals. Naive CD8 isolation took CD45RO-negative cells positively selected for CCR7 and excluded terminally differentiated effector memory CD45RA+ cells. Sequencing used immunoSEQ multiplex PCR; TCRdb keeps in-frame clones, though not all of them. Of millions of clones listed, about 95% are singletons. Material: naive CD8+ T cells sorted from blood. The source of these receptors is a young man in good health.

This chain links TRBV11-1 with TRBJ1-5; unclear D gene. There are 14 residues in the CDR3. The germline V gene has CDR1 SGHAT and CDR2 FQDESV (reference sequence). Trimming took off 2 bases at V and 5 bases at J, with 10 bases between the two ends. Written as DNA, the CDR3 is TGTGCCAGCAGCTTATACGGGGTTGATCAGCCCCAGCATTTT. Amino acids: CASSLYGVDQPQHF.

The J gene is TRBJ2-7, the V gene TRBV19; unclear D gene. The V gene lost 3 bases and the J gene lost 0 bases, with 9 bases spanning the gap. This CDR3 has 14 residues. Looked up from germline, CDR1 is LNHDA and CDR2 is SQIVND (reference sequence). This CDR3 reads CASSITVSSYEQYF. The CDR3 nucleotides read TGTGCCAGTAGTATTACGGTCAGCTCCTACGAGCAGTACTTC.

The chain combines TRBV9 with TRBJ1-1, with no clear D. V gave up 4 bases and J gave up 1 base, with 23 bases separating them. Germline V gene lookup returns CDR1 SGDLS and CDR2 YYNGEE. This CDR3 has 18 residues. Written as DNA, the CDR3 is TGTGCCAGCAGCCCCACGGGCACCGGAAAGTTAACGAACACTGAAGCTTTCTTT. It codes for CASSPTGTGKLTNTEAFF. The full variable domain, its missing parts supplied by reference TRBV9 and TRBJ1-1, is DSGVTQTPKHLITATGQRVTLRCSPRSGDLSVYWYQQSLDQGLQFLIQYYNGEERAKGNILERFSAQQFPDLHSELNLSSLELGDSALYFCASSPTGTGKLTNTEAFFGQGTRLTVV.

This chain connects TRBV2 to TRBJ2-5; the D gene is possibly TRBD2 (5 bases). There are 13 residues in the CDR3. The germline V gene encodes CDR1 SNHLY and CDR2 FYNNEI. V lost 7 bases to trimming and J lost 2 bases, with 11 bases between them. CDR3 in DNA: TGTGCCAGCAAGATAGCGCAGCAAGAGACCCAGTACTTC. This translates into CASKIAQQETQYF. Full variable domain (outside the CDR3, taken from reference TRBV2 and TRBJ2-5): EPEVTQTPSHQVTQMGQEVILRCVPISNHLYFYWYRQILGQKVEFLVSFYNNEISEKSEIFDDQFSVERPDGSNFTLKIRSTKLEDSAMYFCASKIAQQETQYFGPGTRLLVL.

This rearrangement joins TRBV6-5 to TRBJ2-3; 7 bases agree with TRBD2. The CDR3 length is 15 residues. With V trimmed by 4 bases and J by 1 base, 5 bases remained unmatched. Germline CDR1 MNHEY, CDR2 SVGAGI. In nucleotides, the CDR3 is TGTGCCAGCAGTTGGGAGGGCTGGGGCACAGATACGCAGTATTTT. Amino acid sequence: CASSWEGWGTDTQYF.

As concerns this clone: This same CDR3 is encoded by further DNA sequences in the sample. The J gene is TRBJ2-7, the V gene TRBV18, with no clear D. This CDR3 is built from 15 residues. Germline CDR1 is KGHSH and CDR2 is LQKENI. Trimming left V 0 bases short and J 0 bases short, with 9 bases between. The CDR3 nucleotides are TGTGCCAGCTCACCACCGGCCGGAAGCTCCTACGAGCAGTACTTC. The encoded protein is CASSPPAGSSYEQYF.

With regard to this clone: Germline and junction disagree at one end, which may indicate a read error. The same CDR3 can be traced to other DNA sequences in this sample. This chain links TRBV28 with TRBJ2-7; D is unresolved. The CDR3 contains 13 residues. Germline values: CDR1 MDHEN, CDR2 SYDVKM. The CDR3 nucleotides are TGTGCCACCAGTGTTGGGTTCTCCTACGAGCAGTACTTC. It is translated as CATSVGFSYEQYF.

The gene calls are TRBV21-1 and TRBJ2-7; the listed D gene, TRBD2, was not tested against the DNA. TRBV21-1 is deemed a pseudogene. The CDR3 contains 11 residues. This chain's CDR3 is CASIPCGEQYF. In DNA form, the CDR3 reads TGTGCCAGCATCCCGTGCGGGGAGCAGTACTTC.

The CDR3 DNA reads TGTGCCAGCAGTATTGGCAGGGCCGAGCAGTACTTC. It yields the protein CASSIGRAEQYF. The chain carries TRBV5-5 and TRBJ2-7; TRBD1 is a possible D gene (5 bases). V lost 5 bases and J 6 bases, leaving 12 bases between the germline ends. Germline V gene data show CDR1 as SGHKS and CDR2 as YYEKEE (reference sequence). This CDR3 is built from 12 residues.

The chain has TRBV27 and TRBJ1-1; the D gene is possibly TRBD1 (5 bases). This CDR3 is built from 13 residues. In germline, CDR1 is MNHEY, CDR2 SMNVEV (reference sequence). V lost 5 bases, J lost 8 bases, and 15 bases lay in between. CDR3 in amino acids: CASSLGGALEAFF. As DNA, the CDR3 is TGTGCCAGCAGTCTGGGGGGTGCCCTCGAAGCTTTCTTT.

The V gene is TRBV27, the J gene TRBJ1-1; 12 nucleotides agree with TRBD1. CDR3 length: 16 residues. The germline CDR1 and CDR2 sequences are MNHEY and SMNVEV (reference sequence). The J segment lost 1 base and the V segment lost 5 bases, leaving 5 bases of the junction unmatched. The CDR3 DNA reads TGTGCCAGCAGTCCGGGACAGGGGGCAGGGAACACTGAAGCTTTCTTT. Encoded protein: CASSPGQGAGNTEAFF.

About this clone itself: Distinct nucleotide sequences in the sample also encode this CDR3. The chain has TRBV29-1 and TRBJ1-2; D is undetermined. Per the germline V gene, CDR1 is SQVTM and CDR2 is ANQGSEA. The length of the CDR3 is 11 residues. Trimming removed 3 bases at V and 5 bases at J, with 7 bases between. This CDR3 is CSVEGRYGYTF. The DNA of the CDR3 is TGCAGCGTTGAGGGTCGTTATGGCTACACCTTC.

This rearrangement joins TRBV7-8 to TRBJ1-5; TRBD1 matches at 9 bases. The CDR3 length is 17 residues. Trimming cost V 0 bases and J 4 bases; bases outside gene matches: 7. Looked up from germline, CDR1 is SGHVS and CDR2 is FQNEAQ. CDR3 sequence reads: CASSLAATGTGNQPQHF. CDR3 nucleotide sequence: TGTGCCAGCAGCTTAGCGGCCACCGGGACAGGGAATCAGCCCCAGCATTTT.

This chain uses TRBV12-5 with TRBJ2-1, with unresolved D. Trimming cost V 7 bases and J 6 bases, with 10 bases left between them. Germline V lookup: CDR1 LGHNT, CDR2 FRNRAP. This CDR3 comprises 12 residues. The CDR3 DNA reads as TGTGCTAGTGCCAAATCGGGCAATGAGCAGTTCTTC. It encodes CASAKSGNEQFF.

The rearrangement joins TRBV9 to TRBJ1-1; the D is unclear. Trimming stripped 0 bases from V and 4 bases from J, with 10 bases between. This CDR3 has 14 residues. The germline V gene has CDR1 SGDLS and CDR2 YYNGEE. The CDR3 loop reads CASSVGSRATEAFF. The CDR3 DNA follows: TGTGCCAGCAGCGTAGGGAGCAGAGCCACTGAAGCTTTCTTT.

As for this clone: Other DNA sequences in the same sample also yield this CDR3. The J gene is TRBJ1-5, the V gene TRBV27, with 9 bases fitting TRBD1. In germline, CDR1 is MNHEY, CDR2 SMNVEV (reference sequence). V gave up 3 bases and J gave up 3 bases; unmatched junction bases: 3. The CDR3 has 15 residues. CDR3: CASSLGQGYNQPQHF. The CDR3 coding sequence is TGTGCCAGCAGTTTGGGACAGGGATACAATCAGCCCCAGCATTTT.

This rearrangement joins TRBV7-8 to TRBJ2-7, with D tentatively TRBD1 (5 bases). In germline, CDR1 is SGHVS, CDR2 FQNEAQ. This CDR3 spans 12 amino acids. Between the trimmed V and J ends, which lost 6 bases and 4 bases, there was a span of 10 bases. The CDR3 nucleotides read TGTGCCAGCAGTCATACAGGATACGAGCAGTACTTC. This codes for CASSHTGYEQYF.

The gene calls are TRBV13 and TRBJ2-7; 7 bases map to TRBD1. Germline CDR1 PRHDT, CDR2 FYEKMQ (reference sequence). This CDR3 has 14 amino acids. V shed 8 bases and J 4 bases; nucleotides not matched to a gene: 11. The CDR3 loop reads CASAGTGARYEQYF. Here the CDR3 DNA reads TGTGCCAGCGCCGGAACAGGGGCAAGGTACGAGCAGTACTTC.

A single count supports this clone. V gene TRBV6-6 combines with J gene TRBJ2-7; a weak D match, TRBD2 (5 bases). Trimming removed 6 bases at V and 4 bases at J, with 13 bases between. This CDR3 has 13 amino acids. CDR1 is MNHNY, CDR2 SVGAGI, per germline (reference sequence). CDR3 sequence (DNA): TGTGCCAGCAGCAACACCGGGGAGTACGAGCAGTACTTC. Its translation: CASSNTGEYEQYF.

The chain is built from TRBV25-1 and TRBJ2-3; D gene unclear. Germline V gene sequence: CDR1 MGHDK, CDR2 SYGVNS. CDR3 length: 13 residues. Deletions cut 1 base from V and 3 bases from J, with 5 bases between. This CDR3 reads CASSESLTDTQYF. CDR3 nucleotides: TGTGCCAGCAGTGAATCCCTGACAGATACGCAGTATTTT.

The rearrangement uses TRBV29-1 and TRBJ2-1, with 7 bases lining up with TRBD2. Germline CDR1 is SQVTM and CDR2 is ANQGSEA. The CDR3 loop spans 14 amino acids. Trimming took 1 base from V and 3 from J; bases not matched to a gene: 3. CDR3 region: CSVEGGSFYNEQFF. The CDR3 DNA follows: TGCAGCGTTGAAGGCGGGAGTTTCTACAATGAGCAGTTCTTC.

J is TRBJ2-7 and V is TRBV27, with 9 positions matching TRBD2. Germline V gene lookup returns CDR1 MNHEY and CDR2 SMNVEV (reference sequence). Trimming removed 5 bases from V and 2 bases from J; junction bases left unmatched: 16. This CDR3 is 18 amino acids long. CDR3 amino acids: CASSLSPAGGLSPYEQYF. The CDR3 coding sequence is TGTGCCAGCAGTCTCTCCCCAGCGGGGGGACTCTCCCCCTACGAGCAGTACTTC.

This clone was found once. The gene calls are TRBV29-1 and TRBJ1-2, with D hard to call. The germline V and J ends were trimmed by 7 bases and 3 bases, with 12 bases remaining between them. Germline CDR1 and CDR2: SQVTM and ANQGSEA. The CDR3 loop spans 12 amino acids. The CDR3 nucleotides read TGCAGCGCTCCTACGTTCGACTATGGCTACACCTTC. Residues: CSAPTFDYGYTF.

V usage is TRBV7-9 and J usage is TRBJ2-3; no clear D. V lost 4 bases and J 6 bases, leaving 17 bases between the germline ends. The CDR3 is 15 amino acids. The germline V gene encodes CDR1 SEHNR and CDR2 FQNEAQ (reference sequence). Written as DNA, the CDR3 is TGTGCCAGCAGCTCAATGCTAGAGAACATGGATACGCAGTATTTT. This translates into CASSSMLENMDTQYF.

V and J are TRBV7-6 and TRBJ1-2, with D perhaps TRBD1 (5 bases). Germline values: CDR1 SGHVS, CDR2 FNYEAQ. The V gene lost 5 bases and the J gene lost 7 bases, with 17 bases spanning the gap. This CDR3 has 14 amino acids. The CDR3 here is CASSPAVGVFGYTF. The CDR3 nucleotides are TGTGCCAGCAGCCCGGCCGTGGGGGTATTTGGCTACACCTTC.

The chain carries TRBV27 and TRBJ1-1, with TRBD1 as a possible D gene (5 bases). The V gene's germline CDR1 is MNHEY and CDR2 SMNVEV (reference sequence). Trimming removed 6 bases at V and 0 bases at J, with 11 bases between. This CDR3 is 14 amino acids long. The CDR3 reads CASSRGGLNTEAFF. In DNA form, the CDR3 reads TGTGCCAGCAGCCGGGGGGGTCTGAACACTGAAGCTTTCTTT.